Shown below are 17 T cell receptor beta chains from a single sample sequenced in a study of blood T cell repertoires in COVID-19. Libraries were prepared by immunoSEQ multiplex PCR; TCRdb keeps only in-frame clonotypes and omits some of them. Of around 170,000 clones detected, about 87% appear once; the ten largest clones hold around 0.5%. The specimen was peripheral blood. The receptor set was obtained from a man between 60 and 70 years old with COVID-19, enrolled during active disease.

The rearrangement uses TRBV18 and TRBJ1-5; D remains unclear. The V gene lost 5 bases and the J gene lost 0 bases, with 8 bases spanning the gap. From germline, CDR1 is KGHSH and CDR2 LQKENI. The CDR3 totals 14 residues. The CDR3 DNA follows: TGTGCCAGCTCAACGGGTGATAGCAATCAGCCCCAGCATTTT. It yields the protein CASSTGDSNQPQHF.

The chain couples TRBV7-9 to TRBJ2-3; D is unclear. The germline gives CDR1 SEHNR, CDR2 FQNEAQ (reference sequence). The ends were cut back, 5 bases at V and 6 bases at J, with 6 bases in the middle. This CDR3 is built from 11 residues. CDR3 coding DNA: TGTGCCAGCAGCCCCGTGGATACGCAGTATTTT. This gives the protein CASSPVDTQYF.

The CDR3 loop reads CASSIAGPASGPSSYNEQFF. In nucleotides, the CDR3 is TGTGCCAGTAGTATAGCAGGGCCCGCTAGCGGGCCGAGCTCCTACAATGAGCAGTTCTTC. The chain employs TRBV19 and TRBJ2-1; 8 bases are shared with TRBD2. The CDR3 sequence is 20 residues long. CDR1 LNHDA and CDR2 SQIVND come from the germline V gene (reference sequence). V dropped 1 base and J dropped 0; count of bases not matched to a gene: 14.

The chain uses TRBV19 and TRBJ2-7, with 7 bases fitting TRBD1. With V trimmed by 7 bases and J by 0 bases, 9 bases remained unmatched. Germline V gene sequence: CDR1 LNHDA, CDR2 SQIVND (reference sequence). This CDR3 region has 15 residues. The chain's CDR3 is CASTNRGQDSYEQYF. The CDR3 DNA reads TGTGCCAGTACCAATCGCGGACAGGACTCCTACGAGCAGTACTTC. The entire variable domain, with the rest obtained from reference TRBV19 and TRBJ2-7, is as follows: DGGITQSPKYLFRKEGQNVTLSCEQNLNHDAMYWYRQDPGQGLRLIYYSQIVNDFQKGDIAEGYSVSREKKESFPLTVTSAQKNPTAFYLCASTNRGQDSYEQYFGPGTRLTVT.

The chain carries TRBV19 and TRBJ1-1; 8 bases line up with TRBD1. The V gene end was trimmed by 0 bases and the J gene end by 11 bases; junction bases not matched to a gene: 8. This CDR3 has 14 amino acids. Germline V gene lookup returns CDR1 LNHDA and CDR2 SQIVND (reference sequence). CDR3 DNA: TGTGCCAGTAGTATAGATATCCAGGGGGCCCCTGCTTTCTTT. It translates to CASSIDIQGAPAFF. The whole variable domain, filled in from reference TRBV19 and TRBJ1-1, reads DGGITQSPKYLFRKEGQNVTLSCEQNLNHDAMYWYRQDPGQGLRLIYYSQIVNDFQKGDIAEGYSVSREKKESFPLTVTSAQKNPTAFYLCASSIDIQGAPAFFGQGTRLTVV.

This clone was seen more than once but under ten times. The chain joins TRBV7-2 to TRBJ1-2, with a possible D match to TRBD1 (5 bases). CDR1 is SGHTA and CDR2 is FQGNSA in the germline V gene. V was trimmed by 5 bases and J by 6 bases, leaving 19 bases between them. There are 15 residues in the CDR3. The CDR3 is CASSPQIISRDGYTF. Here the CDR3 DNA reads TGTGCCAGCAGCCCGCAAATTATCTCCAGGGATGGCTACACCTTC.

The chain joins TRBV7-6 to TRBJ1-3; tentative D call: TRBD1 (6 bases). CDR1 SGHVS and CDR2 FNYEAQ come from the germline V gene. V lost 2 bases, J lost 0 bases, and 11 bases lay in between. This CDR3 is 16 amino acids long. CDR3 loop: CASSLTTGYSGNTIYF. CDR3 DNA sequence: TGTGCCAGCAGCTTAACTACAGGGTACTCTGGAAACACCATATATTTT.

V gene TRBV14 combines with J gene TRBJ1-6; no firm D call. The CDR3 covers 13 residues. CDR1 SGHDN and CDR2 FVKESK come from the germline V gene. Trimming cost V 4 bases and J 7 bases, with 8 bases left between them. The DNA for the CDR3 is TGTGCCAGCAGCCCACGGTGGAATTCACCCCTCCACTTT. It translates to CASSPRWNSPLHF.

V is TRBV19 and J is TRBJ2-6, with D tentatively TRBD1 (5 bases). The germline V gene has CDR1 LNHDA and CDR2 SQIVND (reference sequence). The CDR3 has 18 residues. Trimming removed 6 bases at V and 0 bases at J, with 18 bases between. The CDR3 DNA follows: TGTGCCAGTAGGGAGATAGGCGGCAGGGACTCTGGGGCCAACGTCCTGACTTTC. It specifies CASREIGGRDSGANVLTF.

This clone has only one observation. The J gene is TRBJ2-5, the V gene TRBV3-1 (or the pseudogene TRBV3-2); TRBD2 matches at 7 bases. The CDR3 runs 14 residues. V was clipped by 7 bases and J by 5 bases; unmatched bases: 10. CDR1 is LGHDT and CDR2 is YNNKEL in the germline V gene (reference sequence). The CDR3 nucleotides read TGTGCCAGCAACTTCGGACTAGTCTTGGAGACCCAGTACTTC. It translates to CASNFGLVLETQYF.

The chain is built from TRBV14 and TRBJ2-1, with 8 bases identical to TRBD2. Germline trimming cut 6 bases from V and 8 bases from J; bases unmatched to any gene: 15. CDR1 SGHDN and CDR2 FVKESK come from the germline V gene. CDR3 length: 16 residues. CDR3 residues: CASSSGGGRFFHEQFF. DNA of the CDR3: TGTGCCAGCAGTTCCGGGGGGGGCCGATTCTTCCATGAGCAGTTCTTC.

The chain has TRBV7-9 and TRBJ2-1; tentative D call: TRBD2 (5 bases). V dropped 5 bases and J dropped 4 bases, with 12 bases sitting between them. Germline CDR1 and CDR2: SEHNR and FQNEAQ (reference sequence). CDR3 length: 14 residues. The CDR3 DNA reads TGTGCCAGCAGCGACCGGACTGGATACAATGAGCAGTTCTTC. This sequence encodes CASSDRTGYNEQFF.

The chain uses TRBV18 and TRBJ1-1, with 9 bases identical to TRBD1. The V gene end was trimmed by 6 bases and the J gene end by 5 bases; junction bases not matched to a gene: 4. The germline V gene has CDR1 KGHSH and CDR2 LQKENI. The CDR3 consists of 13 residues. The CDR3 DNA is TGTGCCAGCTCCAACAGGGGGCTAACTGAAGCTTTCTTT. Residues: CASSNRGLTEAFF.

The CDR3 coding sequence is TGTGCCAGCAGCCGGGGTCCGGGGACCGGGGAGCTGTTTTTT. This sequence encodes CASSRGPGTGELFF. The genes are TRBV11-2 and TRBJ2-2, with a possible D match to TRBD2 (5 bases). The germline gives CDR1 SGHAT, CDR2 FQNNGV. V lost 5 bases to trimming and J lost 5 bases, with 12 bases between them. The CDR3 loop spans 14 amino acids.

The chain uses TRBV6-2 or TRBV6-3 and TRBJ1-2; D call uncertain. Germline CDR1 MNHEY, CDR2 SVGEGT. V gave up 2 bases and J gave up 6 bases, with 19 bases separating them. There are 16 residues in the CDR3. CDR3 in amino acids: CASSYIFGEKSNGYTF. The CDR3 bases are TGTGCCAGCAGTTACATTTTCGGAGAGAAGAGTAATGGCTACACCTTC.

The genes are TRBV19 and TRBJ1-2; D may be TRBD1 (6 bases). The CDR3 spans 13 residues. The V gene lost 3 bases and the J gene lost 8 bases, with 13 bases spanning the gap. Germline CDR1 reads LNHDA; CDR2 reads SQIVND (reference sequence). In nucleotides, the CDR3 is TGTGCCAGTAGTATTCTTGCAGGGGCAGGCTACACCTTC. It translates to CASSILAGAGYTF.

V usage is TRBV19 and J usage is TRBJ2-2; 9 nucleotides match TRBD1. This CDR3 is built from 17 residues. The germline V gene encodes CDR1 LNHDA and CDR2 SQIVND (reference sequence). The junction had 13 bases not matched to a gene; V was cut back by 4 bases and J by 7 bases. CDR3: CASSNGGDRALNGELFF. As DNA, the CDR3 is TGTGCCAGTAGTAACGGCGGGGACAGGGCCCTCAACGGGGAGCTGTTTTTT.